A selection of T cell receptor beta chains follows, all from one sample in a study of T-cell memory formation after mild COVID-19. TCRdb recomputed calls from the 5' RACE reads with MiXCR, one row per CDR3 protein. Altogether approximately 210,000 distinct CDR3 sequences are present, around 30% being singletons, with the ten largest covering 9.5% to 12%. The sample comprised PBMCs or a T cell subset sorted from them (not recorded which). These TCRs come from an adult woman who had mild COVID-19 (a few samples of this study predate the infection). Cell type and time point are not known. CDR3s include the opening cysteine and the closing phenylalanine or tryptophan. D genes are given only for firm matches. Rows give clone size only sometimes, using once, few, many, or a class for an expanded clone.

j_call	v_call	d_call	clone_size	cdr3_nt	cdr3_aa
TRBJ2-5	TRBV29-1	NA	few	TGCAGCGTACAGGGTACCGTAGAGACCCAGTACTTC	CSVQGTVETQYF
TRBJ2-3	TRBV3-1	NA	few	TGTGCCAGCAGCCAAGCCTCCGGCCTGGGCACAGATACGCAGTATTTT	CASSQASGLGTDTQYF
TRBJ2-2	TRBV19	NA	NA	TGTGCCAGTAGTATTGGGGACCTCCTAGCCCCCGGGGAGCTGTTTTTT	CASSIGDLLAPGELFF
TRBJ1-4	TRBV15	NA	NA	TGTGCCACCAGCAGAGGGGACGGTAGTAATGAAAAACTGTTTTTT	CATSRGDGSNEKLFF
TRBJ2-5	TRBV2	NA	NA	TGTGCCAGCAGTCCCGACGGGGTGCAGACCCAGTACTTC	CASSPDGVQTQYF
TRBJ2-3	TRBV2	TRBD2	few	TGTGCCAGCAGAAGACTAGCGGGGAATACAGATACGCAGTATTTT	CASRRLAGNTDTQYF
TRBJ2-6	TRBV4-2	NA	few	TGTGCCAGCAGCCAAGGCCCTACTCGGTCTGGGGCCAACGTCCTGACTTTC	CASSQGPTRSGANVLTF
TRBJ1-5	TRBV27	TRBD1	few	TGTGCCAGCAGCGAGACAGGGGGCCCTCAGCCCCAGCATTTT	CASSETGGPQPQHF
TRBJ2-7	TRBV29-1	TRBD1	NA	TGCAGCGTTGATCCCGGGACAGGGAGCTCCTACGAGCAGTACTTC	CSVDPGTGSSYEQYF
TRBJ2-2	TRBV12-3/TRBV12-4	NA	NA	TGTGCCAGCAGTTTAGCAGGGCCCGGCGGGGAGCTGTTTTTT	CASSLAGPGGELFF
TRBJ2-2	TRBV5-1	NA	few	TGCGCCAGCAGCACGTCTGGGCAGGGGAGCACCGGGGAGCTGTTTTTT	CASSTSGQGSTGELFF
TRBJ1-1	TRBV18	NA	NA	TGTGCCAGCTCACCACTCAAGTGGAACACTGAAGCTTTCTTT	CASSPLKWNTEAFF
TRBJ2-1	TRBV10-3	NA	NA	TGTGCCATCAGTGATTTGACGGGGCGGACCTACAATGAGCAGTTCTTC	CAISDLTGRTYNEQFF
TRBJ2-7	TRBV14	NA	NA	TGTGCCAGCAGCCCGACAGCATACGAGCAGTACTTC	CASSPTAYEQYF
TRBJ2-7	TRBV6-5	NA	NA	TGTGCCAGCAGCCCACAGGCGCGCGAGCAGTACTTC	CASSPQAREQYF
TRBJ1-5	TRBV7-9	NA	once	TGTGCCAGCAGCCCCAACTATAGCAATCAGCCCCAGCATTTT	CASSPNYSNQPQHF
TRBJ2-1	TRBV6-5	NA	NA	TGTGCCAGCAGCGTTGAGATTTACAATGAGCAGTTCTTC	CASSVEIYNEQFF
TRBJ2-2	TRBV7-9	NA	NA	TGTGCCGTACGTTCGAACACCGGGGAGCTGTTTTTT	CAVRSNTGELFF
TRBJ1-2	TRBV3-1	NA	NA	TGTGCCAGCAGCCTTCAGGGCCCGTATGGCTACACCTTC	CASSLQGPYGYTF
TRBJ2-1	TRBV4-3	NA	NA	TGCGCCAGCAGCCAAGATTCGCGGAGTTACGGTATTGGTAATGAGCAGTTCTTC	CASSQDSRSYGIGNEQFF
TRBJ1-2	TRBV7-2	NA	NA	TGTGCCAGCAGCTTAGCGCTGAACAGCTATGGCTACACCTTC	CASSLALNSYGYTF